This passage covers 7 T cell receptor beta chains from one sample sequenced in a study of cytomegalovirus exposure and HLA in healthy donors. Produced via immunoSEQ multiplex PCR; TCRdb's table is partial and in-frame only. The data contain under 200,000 clones, about 90% of them singletons. Material for sequencing was PBMCs. The receptor set was obtained from a woman under 30 in good health and CMV-seropositive.

The chain carries TRBV6-1 and TRBJ1-4, with D unresolved. CDR3 length: 15 amino acids. V was clipped by 2 bases and J by 0 bases, with 7 bases between them. Germline V gene lookup returns CDR1 MNHNS and CDR2 SASEGT. Written as DNA, the CDR3 is TGTGCCAGCAGTGAACGCTTAGCAACTAATGAAAAACTGTTTTTT. Translating it yields CASSERLATNEKLFF.

DNA for the CDR3: TGTGCCAGCAGCGCGGAGAGGTCGGGACAGGGGAACACTGAAGCTTTCTTT. This gives the protein CASSAERSGQGNTEAFF. The chain recombines TRBV9 with TRBJ1-1; 9 nucleotides align to TRBD1. Per germline, CDR1 SGDLS and CDR2 YYNGEE. After removal of 3 bases from V and 1 base from J, the junction contained 10 bases not matched to a gene. The CDR3 consists of 17 residues.

The chain recombines TRBV27 with TRBJ1-2; D remains ambiguous. CDR1 is MNHEY and CDR2 is SMNVEV in the germline V gene (reference sequence). The CDR3 sequence is 14 residues long. Trimming removed 2 bases at V and 4 bases at J, with 11 bases between. DNA of the CDR3: TGTGCCAGCAGTTTACTCCCTTCCGGCTATGGCTACACCTTC. Translated, it gives CASSLLPSGYGYTF.

This clone occurred a few times. CDR3 in amino acids: CASSEYREAYEQYF. In nucleotides, the CDR3 is TGCGCCAGCAGTGAATACAGGGAAGCCTACGAGCAGTACTTC. This sequence joins TRBV10-1 and TRBJ2-7; TRBD1 is a possible D gene (6 bases). CDR1 and CDR2 (germline): WNHNN, SYGVQD (reference sequence). The CDR3 has 14 residues. V was trimmed by 3 bases and J by 2 bases, leaving 11 bases between them.

The rearrangement uses TRBV11-2 and TRBJ2-2; D is possibly TRBD2 (5 bases). The CDR3 contains 13 residues. Germline loops: CDR1 SGHAT, CDR2 FQNNGV. Trimming stripped 2 bases from V and 7 bases from J, with 8 bases between. The CDR3 reads CASSLIGVGELFF. DNA of the CDR3: TGTGCCAGCAGCTTAATCGGGGTCGGGGAGCTGTTTTTT.

The chain joins TRBV27 to TRBJ2-7, with 8 bases lining up with TRBD1. The CDR3 loop spans 15 amino acids. The J segment lost 0 bases and the V segment lost 1 base, leaving 2 bases of the junction unmatched. The germline V gene encodes CDR1 MNHEY and CDR2 SMNVEV (reference sequence). CDR3 sequence: CASSLYGTGSYEQYF. The CDR3 nucleotides are TGTGCCAGCAGTTTATATGGGACAGGCTCCTACGAGCAGTACTTC.

The rearrangement joins TRBV14 to TRBJ2-2; tentatively, D is TRBD2 (5 bases). V was cut by 5 bases and J by 11 bases, with 24 bases left in between. Germline CDR1 reads SGHDN; CDR2 reads FVKESK. The CDR3 consists of 16 residues. CDR3 sequence reads: CASSATTGIDRGELFF. DNA of the CDR3: TGTGCCAGCAGCGCCACCACCGGGATAGACCGCGGTGAGCTGTTTTTT.